This T cell receptor beta chain derives from a study of cytomegalovirus exposure and HLA in healthy donors. A multiplex PCR was run with 60 Vbeta primers and 13 Jbeta primers. Some clones are missing from TCRdb's copy, which holds only in-frame ones; the method was immunoSEQ multiplex PCR. The data contain 55,000 to 65,000 clones, around 92% of them singletons. This CDR3 spans 14 amino acids. The trim removed 5 bases at V and 3 bases at J, leaving 6 bases unmatched. Germline loops: CDR1 KGHSH, CDR2 LQKENI. This clonotype was obtained from a man aged 30 to 45 in good health and CMV-seropositive. Sequencing used PBMCs. This chain links TRBV18 with TRBJ1-1; TRBD1 matches at 7 bases. CDR3 amino acids: CASSGQAGDTEAFF. CDR3 DNA: TGTGCCAGCTCAGGACAGGCCGGGGACACTGAAGCTTTCTTT.